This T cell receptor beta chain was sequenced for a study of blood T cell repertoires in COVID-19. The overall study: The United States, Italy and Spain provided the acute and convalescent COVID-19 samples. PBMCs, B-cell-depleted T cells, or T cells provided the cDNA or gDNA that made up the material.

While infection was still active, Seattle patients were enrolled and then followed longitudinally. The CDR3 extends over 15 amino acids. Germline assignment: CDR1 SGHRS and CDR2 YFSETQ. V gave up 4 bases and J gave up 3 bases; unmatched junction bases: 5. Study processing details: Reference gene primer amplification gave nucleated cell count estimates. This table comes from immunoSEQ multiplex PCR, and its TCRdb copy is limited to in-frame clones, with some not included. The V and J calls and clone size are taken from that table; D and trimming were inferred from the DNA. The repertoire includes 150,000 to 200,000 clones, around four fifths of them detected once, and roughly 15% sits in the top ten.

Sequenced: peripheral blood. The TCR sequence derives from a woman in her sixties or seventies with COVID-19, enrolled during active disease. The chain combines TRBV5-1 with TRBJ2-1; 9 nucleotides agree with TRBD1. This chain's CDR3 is CASSSSTGGYNEQFF. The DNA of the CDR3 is TGCGCCAGCAGCAGTTCGACAGGGGGCTACAATGAGCAGTTCTTC. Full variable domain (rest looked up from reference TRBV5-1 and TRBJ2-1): KAGVTQTPRYLIKTRGQQVTLSCSPISGHRSVSWYQQTPGQGLQFLFEYFSETQRNKGNFPGRFSGRQFSNSRSEMNVSTLELGDSALYLCASSSSTGGYNEQFFGPGTRLTVL.